A single sample is the source of the 14 T cell receptor beta chains below, sequenced in a study of molecular identifiers for immune sequencing clone quantification. TCRdb re-analysed the PCR reads in MiXCR, keeping a single row per CDR3 protein. This repertoire shows around 480,000 distinct CDR3 sequences, over 20% found once; its top ten account for about 0.8%. The sample taken for sequencing was naive CD8+ T cells from blood, with Jurkat cell RNA spiked in. Subset: FACS-sorted CD8+CD4-CCR7+CD45RA+ naive T cells. The receptors were sampled from a human donor in good health. Some libraries in this study had Jurkat cell RNA spiked in.

The V and J genes are TRBV15 and TRBJ2-3, with 7 bases matching TRBD2. V lost 1 base to trimming and J lost 4 bases; unmatched junction nucleotides: 2. Germline values: CDR1 LNHNV, CDR2 YYDKDF (reference sequence). CDR3 length: 14 residues. The chain's CDR3 is CATSRVTSPDTQYF. The CDR3 nucleotides read TGTGCCACCAGCAGAGTGACTAGCCCAGATACGCAGTATTTT.

The J gene is TRBJ2-1, the V gene TRBV11-3; either TRBD1 or TRBD2 may fit D (6 bases each). Deletions cut 2 bases from V and 7 bases from J, with 12 bases between. Per germline, CDR1 SGHNT and CDR2 YENEEA. The length of the CDR3 is 14 residues. The DNA for the CDR3 is TGTGCCAGCAGCTTAAGTTGGGGGGCGAATGAGCAGTTCTTC. Translated: CASSLSWGANEQFF.

The rearrangement links TRBV4-1 to TRBJ1-6; the D is unclear. With 0 bases removed from V and 9 bases from J, the gap between germline ends came to 0 bases. This CDR3 comprises 11 residues. Looked up from germline, CDR1 is MGHRA and CDR2 is YSYEKL. The CDR3 coding sequence is TGCGCCAGCAGCCAAGATTCACCCCTCCACTTT. This gives the protein CASSQDSPLHF.

The DNA for the CDR3 is TGCGCCAGCAGCCAAGATGCGGGAGCTCCTAGCACAGATACGCAGTATTTT. It specifies CASSQDAGAPSTDTQYF. The chain combines TRBV4-1 with TRBJ2-3; 7 nucleotides match TRBD2. CDR3 length equals 17 residues. V dropped 0 bases and J dropped 0; count of bases not matched to a gene: 6. The V gene's germline CDR1 is MGHRA and CDR2 YSYEKL.

This clonotype was seen repeatedly, ten times or more. The chain employs TRBV4-3 and TRBJ2-3, with TRBD2 as a possible D gene (6 bases). Germline-derived CDR1 and CDR2 are LGHNA and YSLEER. CDR3 length: 15 amino acids. With 1 base removed from V and 2 bases from J, the gap between germline ends came to 10 bases. DNA of the CDR3: TGCGCCAGCAGCCAAGCGGGAGAGTCCACAGATACGCAGTATTTT. Translation gives CASSQAGESTDTQYF.

A few counts support this clonotype. V usage is TRBV4-2 and J usage is TRBJ2-7; D is perhaps TRBD1 or TRBD2 (5 bases each). Germline assignment: CDR1 LGHNA and CDR2 YNFKEQ. V gave up 0 bases and J gave up 0 bases, with 15 bases separating them. The CDR3 spans 17 residues. The CDR3 loop is CASSQDNRGPSSYEQYF. CDR3 coding DNA: TGTGCCAGCAGCCAAGATAATCGGGGCCCAAGCTCCTACGAGCAGTACTTC.

A remark on this clonotype: The junction shows a germline mismatch at one end, possibly a read error. V gene TRBV5-1 combines with J gene TRBJ2-2, with D perhaps being TRBD1 or TRBD2 (5 bases each). This CDR3 spans 17 amino acids. In germline, CDR1 is SGHRS, CDR2 YFSETQ. CDR3 sequence reads: CVSSLAGTARNTGELFF. DNA for the CDR3: TGCGTCAGCAGCTTGGCCGGGACCGCGCGGAACACCGGGGAGCTGTTTTTT.

For this clonotype: A read error may be the cause here, since a much bigger clone is one base away. The chain employs TRBV5-3 and TRBJ2-2; D unclear. TRBV5-3 is sorted into the ORF group, with uncertain function. The CDR3 runs 13 residues. The CDR3 bases are TGTGCCAGCAGCTCGTTCAACACCGGGGAGCTGTTTTTT. It codes for CASSSFNTGELFF.

In regard to this clonotype: A much larger clone differs by one base, so this may be a read error. This is likely a read error, given that the CDR3 carries no conserved phenylalanine or tryptophan at its end. The V call is TRBV4-2, the J call TRBJ1-1; tentative D call: TRBD1 (6 bases). This CDR3 comprises 15 residues. The V gene lost 6 bases and the J gene lost 5 bases, with 19 bases spanning the gap. Germline CDR1 reads LGHNA; CDR2 reads YNFKEQ. The CDR3 loop reads CASSQTRTVWTEAFS. The CDR3 coding sequence is TGTGCCAGCAGTCAGACTAGGACAGTGTGGACTGAAGCTTTCTCT.

This clonotype was seen repeatedly, ten times or more. V usage is TRBV18 and J usage is TRBJ1-5, with 7 bases identical to TRBD1. Unmatched junction bases numbered 9, after V lost 3 bases and J lost 4 bases. The CDR3 has 16 residues. From germline, CDR1 is KGHSH and CDR2 LQKENI. In DNA form, the CDR3 reads TGTGCCAGCTCACCGCCGGGGGACAGCCCAAATCAGCCCCAGCATTTT. Translating gives CASSPPGDSPNQPQHF.

This clonotype showed up many times. The chain recombines TRBV30 with TRBJ2-5, with TRBD2 as a possible D gene (5 bases). Trimming shortened V by 0 bases and J by 4 bases, and 9 bases separated the two germline ends. This CDR3 contains 13 residues. Germline V gives CDR1 GTSNPN, CDR2 SVGIG (reference sequence). Here the CDR3 DNA reads TGTGCCTGGAGTGTACTACGGGGAGAGACCCAGTACTTC. Residues: CAWSVLRGETQYF.

A remark on this clonotype: A read error may be the cause here, since a much bigger clone is one base away. This chain's CDR3 is CAGSTGTGDIVGNQPQHF. DNA for the CDR3: TGTGCCGGCAGCACCGGGACAGGGGATATAGTCGGCAATCAGCCCCAGCATTTT. V gene TRBV2 combines with J gene TRBJ1-5, with 10 bases identical to TRBD1. The CDR3 consists of 18 residues. Germline CDR1 reads SNHLY; CDR2 reads FYNNEI.

For this clonotype: A much larger clone is a single base away; this may be a read error. This rearrangement joins TRBV27 to TRBJ2-2, with 11 bases lining up with TRBD2. Germline V CDR1 and CDR2: MNHEY, SMNVEV (reference sequence). The CDR3 is 17 amino acids. The CDR3 DNA follows: TGTGCCAGCAGTTTGCTAGCGGGGGGAAGAAACACCGGGGAGCTGGTTTTT. It codes for CASSLLAGGRNTGELVF.

V is TRBV7-8 and J is TRBJ2-3, with TRBD2 matching 8 bases. V shed 2 bases and J 5 bases; nucleotides not matched to a gene: 12. This CDR3 is 17 amino acids long. Germline assignment: CDR1 SGHVS and CDR2 FQNEAQ. CDR3 sequence (DNA): TGTGCCAGCAGCTTACCCCTACTAGCGGAGCGAGGAGATACGCAGTATTTT. This sequence encodes CASSLPLLAERGDTQYF.